The clone carrying this T cell receptor beta chain has ten or more counts. Its matching antigen is unknown. CDR1 and CDR2 (germline): SQVTM, ANQGSEA. J was trimmed by 4 bases and V by 0 bases; bases with no gene match: 8. The CDR3 loop spans 15 amino acids. The source of the sample is a study of identical twins. Via MiXCR, TCRdb re-called the 5' RACE reads, giving one row per CDR3 protein. The sample records hundreds of thousands of distinct CDR3 sequences, approximately 9% being singletons. Study conclusions and caveats: In cord blood, abundant beta clonotypes had fewer insertions; memory showed no trend.

This sample was shared with a second study, whose subject was yellow fever vaccine responses in identical twins.

The chain uses TRBV29-1 and TRBJ1-1; 7 bases agree with TRBD1. Material: PBMCs. This TCR was sampled from a woman between 18 and 29 years old in good health. The CDR3 sequence is CSVEDPRQGPTEAFF. In DNA form, the CDR3 reads TGCAGCGTTGAAGATCCCCGACAGGGTCCCACTGAAGCTTTCTTT.